One sample yielded the 12 T cell receptor beta chains listed below, sequenced in a study of T cells in Graves' hyperthyroidism and ophthalmopathy (dated by TCRdb to between 2018 and 2020). Library preparation was by multiplex PCR. Sequenced on an Illumina HiSeq 2000. The TCR beta CDR3 regions were amplified from RNA transcripts. A first-round RT-PCR of the TCR CDR3 used the HTBI primer set with the Qiagen OneStep RT-PCR kit. Using fastp at Q25 and MiXCR, TCRdb reprocessed the public reads and kept productive beta chains. Records with the same CDR3 protein are collapsed into one entry carrying the most frequent genes and DNA. The sample has approximately 500,000 distinct CDR3 sequences on record, 40% to 55% of them singletons. The leading ten clones occupy roughly 8.2% of the sample. Sequencing input: peripheral blood or thyroid tissue (not recorded which). These receptor sequences come from a woman under 30 with Graves' hyperthyroidism.

Points on this clonotype: The CDR3 does not close with the conserved phenylalanine or tryptophan, likely indicating a read error. The rearrangement uses TRBV18 and TRBJ2-7; D is undetermined. Between the trimmed V and J ends, which lost 1 base and 3 bases, there was a span of 4 bases. Germline CDR1 KGHSH, CDR2 LQKENI. The CDR3 has 12 amino acids. The CDR3 loop is CASSPLDYEQYS. Here the CDR3 DNA reads TGTGCCAGCTCACCACTCGACTACGAGCAGTACTCC.

In its sample, this clonotype was seen many times. The CDR3 region has the DNA TGCAGCGTTGCGGCGGGACAGGGACGAACCGGGGAGCTGTTTTTT. Translation: CSVAAGQGRTGELFF. The genes are TRBV29-1 and TRBJ2-2; 9 positions match TRBD1. The germline V gene encodes CDR1 SQVTM and CDR2 ANQGSEA. This CDR3 is built from 15 residues. Losses at the gene ends were 4 bases for V and 5 bases for J; bases not matched to a gene: 8.

The chain has TRBV20-1 and TRBJ1-2; 9 bases map to TRBD1. Germline values: CDR1 DFQATT, CDR2 SNEGSKA (reference sequence). Germline trimming cut 7 bases from V and 8 bases from J; bases unmatched to any gene: 2. The CDR3 is 10 amino acids. CDR3 sequence: CSDTGGGYTF. The DNA for the CDR3 is TGCAGTGATACAGGGGGCGGCTACACCTTC.

CDR3 DNA: TGTGCCAGCAGCTTAGATCAGGGGCGGAATCAGCCCCAGCATTTT. As protein: CASSLDQGRNQPQHF. This chain uses TRBV7-2 with TRBJ1-5; D perhaps matches TRBD1 (6 bases). Germline V gene data show CDR1 as SGHTA and CDR2 as FQGNSA. Trimming removed 1 base from V and 4 bases from J, with 11 bases in between. CDR3 size: 15 residues.

In this sample, this clonotype turned up many times. V gene TRBV5-6 combines with J gene TRBJ1-2, with D possibly matching TRBD1 (5 bases). The CDR3 totals 14 residues. The germline V gene has CDR1 SGHDT and CDR2 YYEEEE. V dropped 4 bases and J dropped 5 bases, with 15 bases sitting between them. As DNA, the CDR3 is TGTGCCAGCAGCATCCGGGACCGTGCTTATGGCTACACCTTC. This codes for CASSIRDRAYGYTF.

The gene calls are TRBV24-1 and TRBJ2-5, with 8 bases aligning to TRBD1. This CDR3 has 15 amino acids. Germline CDR1 is KGHDR and CDR2 is SFDVKD. V gave up 3 bases and J gave up 5 bases; unmatched junction bases: 7. CDR3 coding DNA: TGTGCCACCAGTGATCGGACAGGGTCAGGCGAGACCCAGTACTTC. Encoded protein: CATSDRTGSGETQYF.

This chain uses TRBV5-1 with TRBJ2-7; TRBD2 aligns across 10 bases. V trimming: 4 bases; J trimming: 5 bases; junction bases outside the gene matches: 9. The CDR3 is made up of 15 amino acids. Germline V gene sequence: CDR1 SGHRS, CDR2 YFSETQ. The CDR3 DNA follows: TGCGCCAGCAGCCTGAGTCTAGCGGGAGCTCACGAGCAGTACTTC. Residues: CASSLSLAGAHEQYF.

As to this clonotype: A single base separates this from a much larger clone, so it may be a read error. The chain links TRBV10-3 to TRBJ1-2, with TRBD1 as a possible D gene (5 bases). V lost 3 bases and J 4 bases, leaving 9 bases between the germline ends. The CDR3 spans 13 residues. CDR1 is ENHRY, CDR2 SYGVKD, per germline. The CDR3 DNA sequence: TGTGCCATCAGTGAAAGGGGCCGCTATGGCTACACCTTC. This gives the protein CAISERGRYGYTF.

This clonotype was detected ten times or more. The chain recombines TRBV20-1 with TRBJ2-3, with D perhaps assigned TRBD1 or TRBD2 (5 bases each). This CDR3 spans 12 amino acids. V was shortened by 4 bases and J by 5 bases, with 10 bases between the two germline ends. CDR1 is DFQATT, CDR2 SNEGSKA, per germline (reference sequence). Here the CDR3 reads CSATMGEDTQYF. The DNA of the CDR3 is TGCAGTGCTACAATGGGGGAAGATACGCAGTATTTT.

With regard to this clonotype: The conserved closing phenylalanine or tryptophan is absent in this CDR3, likely reflecting a read error. No DNA is shown, since the ends of the CDR3 on it are uncertain; the CDR3 is the one TCRdb lists. The rearrangement joins TRBV2 to TRBJ1-1; TRBD1 was called by the table and not checked on the DNA. Inclusive of both ends, the CDR3 amounts to 8 amino acids. Germline values: CDR1 SNHLY, CDR2 FYNNEI. The CDR3 here is CASSGGGQ.

The table lists this clonotype with many counts. The chain recombines TRBV20-1 with TRBJ1-2, with a tentative D call TRBD1 (6 bases). The CDR3 is made up of 13 amino acids. With 6 bases removed from V and 7 bases from J, the gap between germline ends came to 18 bases. Germline loops: CDR1 DFQATT, CDR2 SNEGSKA (reference sequence). DNA of the CDR3: TGCAGTGCAGAGACTGACAGGCTGGGTGGCTACACCTTC. Translated: CSAETDRLGGYTF.

The chain combines TRBV6-6 with TRBJ1-3; 7 bases are a match to TRBD1. The CDR3 runs 19 residues. From germline, CDR1 is MNHNY and CDR2 SVGAGI (reference sequence). Trimming took 0 bases from V and 0 from J; bases not matched to a gene: 11. The CDR3 region is CASSYSKGAGRYSGNTIYF. The CDR3 coding sequence is TGTGCCAGCAGTTACTCGAAGGGGGCAGGCCGATACTCTGGAAACACCATATATTTT.